The source of this TCR beta chain is a study of OX40 agonist ivuxolimab in advanced cancers. Study background: Ivuxolimab, an agonistic anti-OX40 (CD134) antibody, was given to patients. Head and neck, renal cell, melanoma or hepatocellular carcinoma were the cancers that dose-escalation patients had. The mean age was about 57 years, ranging from roughly 23 to 90, with more than 70% of participants male. Study findings and constraints: Antigen targets of the expanded peripheral T cells went undetermined.

Notes on this clone: Antigen specificity is unknown.

Repertoires were generated with immunoSEQ multiplex PCR, while TCRdb's copy carries only in-frame clones and drops some. The profile shows around 47,000 clones, approximately 84% of them singletons. Looked up from germline, CDR1 is WNHNN and CDR2 is SYGVQD (reference sequence). The CDR3 is 13 amino acids. V gave up 4 bases and J gave up 5 bases, with 11 bases separating them. The chain combines TRBV10-1 with TRBJ1-2; D is perhaps TRBD1 (6 bases). This clonotype originated in an adult with an advanced solid tumor such as melanoma, head and neck, liver or kidney cancer. The source was CD4+ or CD8+ T cells sorted from blood, collected in a trial of the OX40 agonist ivuxolimab. Here the CDR3 DNA reads TGCGCCAGCAGTGGAGGCAGGGGATATGGCTACACCTTC. Translating gives CASSGGRGYGYTF.